A single sample gave rise to the 13 T cell receptor beta chains below, sequenced in a study of T cells expressing NK-cell markers. TCRdb re-called the 5' RACE reads and shows each CDR3 protein once, DNA omitted. Here the sample table reports over 150,000 distinct CDR3 sequences. Sequenced: blood T cells: a sorted CD56 or NKG2C T cell subset, CD4+ or CD8+ T cells, or bulk PBMC T cells (not recorded which). Source of these receptors: a woman aged 50 to 60 in good health.

The CDR3 spells CSVEGGDNHYGYTF. The chain links TRBV29-1 to TRBJ1-2. CDR3 length: 14 residues. The germline gives CDR1 SQVTM, CDR2 ANQGSEA.

The chain carries TRBV7-2 and TRBJ2-1. The CDR3 length is 16 residues. Germline CDR1 is SGHTA and CDR2 is FQGNSA. CDR3 protein: CASSLERIGSYNEQFF.

The V call is TRBV9, the J call TRBJ2-1; lacking DNA, the TRBD2 call made by TCRdb goes unchecked. Germline CDR1 reads SGDLS; CDR2 reads YYNGEE. The CDR3 runs 16 residues. The CDR3 is CASSPSGGNEYNEQFF.

The chain has TRBV3-1 and TRBJ2-7; TCRdb reports TRBD2, a call that lacks DNA to check it against. Looked up from germline, CDR1 is LGHDT and CDR2 is YNNKEL (reference sequence). CDR3 length equals 15 residues. The CDR3 protein is CASSQEVNLHWEQYF.

The rearrangement uses TRBV12-3 or TRBV12-4 and TRBJ2-7; TCRdb proposes TRBD1, but this gene call is untestable without DNA. The length of the CDR3 is 13 residues. The CDR3 sequence: CASSFDRGYEQYF.

CDR3: CSVEDLRASYEQYF. The chain combines TRBV29-1 with TRBJ2-7. The CDR3 contains 14 residues. Looked up from germline, CDR1 is SQVTM and CDR2 is ANQGSEA.

This chain connects TRBV29-1 to TRBJ2-7. The CDR3 contains 12 residues. CDR1 is SQVTM and CDR2 is ANQGSEA in the germline V gene. CDR3 sequence reads: CSVVSQAYEQYF.

This chain links TRBV11-3 with TRBJ2-5; TCRdb proposes TRBD1, but this gene call is untestable without DNA. The CDR3 consists of 16 residues. Germline V gene sequence: CDR1 SGHNT, CDR2 YENEEA. The CDR3 is CASTARRAGPQETQYF.

This rearrangement joins TRBV9 to TRBJ1-2. CDR1 and CDR2 from the germline V gene are SGDLS and YYNGEE. The CDR3 extends over 15 amino acids. The CDR3 loop reads CASSDSRTVNYGYTF.

The rearrangement links TRBV12-3 or TRBV12-4 to TRBJ2-5; checking the TCRdb D call of TRBD1 is not possible without DNA. The length of the CDR3 is 15 residues. CDR3 loop: CASSLPWTGEETQYF.

The J gene is TRBJ2-1, the V gene TRBV2; TCRdb indicates TRBD2, and absent DNA this call remains unverified. The CDR3 consists of 16 residues. From germline, CDR1 is SNHLY and CDR2 FYNNEI. The chain's CDR3 is CASSFEGLAGVNEQFF.

This chain links TRBV10-2 with TRBJ1-1. The CDR3 sequence is 14 residues long. Per germline, CDR1 WSHSY and CDR2 SAAADI. The CDR3 loop is CASSEEEGSTEAFF.

V is TRBV6-1 and J is TRBJ2-7. Germline V gene data show CDR1 as MNHNS and CDR2 as SASEGT. This CDR3 has 14 amino acids. The chain's CDR3 is CASSEDRGSYEQYF.